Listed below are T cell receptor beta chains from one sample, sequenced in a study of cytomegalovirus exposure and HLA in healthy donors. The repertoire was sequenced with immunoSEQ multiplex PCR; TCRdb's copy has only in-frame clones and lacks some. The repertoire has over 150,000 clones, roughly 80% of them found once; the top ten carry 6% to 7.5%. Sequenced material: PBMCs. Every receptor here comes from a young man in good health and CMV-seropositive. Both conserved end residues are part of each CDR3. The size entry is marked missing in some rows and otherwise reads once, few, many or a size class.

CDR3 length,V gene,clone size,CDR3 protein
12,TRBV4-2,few,CASSQGSREWFF
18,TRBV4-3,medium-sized,CASSQDIPRTGVRSPLHF
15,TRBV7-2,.,CASSLAGPYYNEQFF
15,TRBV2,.,CASRAVGGSYNEQFF
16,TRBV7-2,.,CASSPNRGGVWNEQYF
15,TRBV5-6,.,CASSLAGSGANVLTF
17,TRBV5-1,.,CASSWGLAGGEQETQYF
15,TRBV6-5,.,CASSLGERRNSPLHF
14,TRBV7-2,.,CASSSGQFQETQYF
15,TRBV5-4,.,CASSFDSSSYNEQFF
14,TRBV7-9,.,CASSLDLNTGELFF
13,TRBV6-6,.,CASSYRTGNSQYF
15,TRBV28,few,CASALGFSGNTEAFF
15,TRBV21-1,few,CASSKLAGSSYEQYF
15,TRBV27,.,CASSPRGTLAYEQYF
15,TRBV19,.,CASRPRGQRTDTQYF
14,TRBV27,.,CASKSSGTSYEQYF
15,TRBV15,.,CATSSGLANTDTQYF
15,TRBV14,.,CASSRQGATNEKLFF
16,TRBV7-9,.,CASSLTGGKTRGELFF
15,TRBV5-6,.,CASSLAKGVGETQYF
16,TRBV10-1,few,CASSETGTGATETQYF
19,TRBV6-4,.,CASSDLTAGGPFPTYEQYF
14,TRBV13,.,CASSLRQQRNEQFF